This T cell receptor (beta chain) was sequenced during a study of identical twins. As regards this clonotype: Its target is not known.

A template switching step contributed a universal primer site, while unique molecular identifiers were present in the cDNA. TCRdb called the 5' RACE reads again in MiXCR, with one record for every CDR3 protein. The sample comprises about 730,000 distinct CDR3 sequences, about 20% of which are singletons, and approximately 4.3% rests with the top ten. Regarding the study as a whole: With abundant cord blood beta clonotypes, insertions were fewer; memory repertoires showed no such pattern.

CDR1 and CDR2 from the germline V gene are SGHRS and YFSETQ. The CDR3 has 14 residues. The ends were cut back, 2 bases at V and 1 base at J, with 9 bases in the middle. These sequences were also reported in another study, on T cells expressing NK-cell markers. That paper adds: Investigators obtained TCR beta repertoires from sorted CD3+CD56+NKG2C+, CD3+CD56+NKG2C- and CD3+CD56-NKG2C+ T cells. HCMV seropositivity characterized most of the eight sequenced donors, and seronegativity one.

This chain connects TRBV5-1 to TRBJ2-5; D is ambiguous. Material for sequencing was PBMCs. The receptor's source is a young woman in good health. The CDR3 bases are TGCGCCAGCAGCTTAGGACGGAGCCAAGAGACCCAGTACTTC. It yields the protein CASSLGRSQETQYF.